This entry concerns a single TCR beta chain. No cognate antigen has been identified for it. No base quality information exists; no much larger clone differs at one position. The sample is drawn from a study of control samples from healthy donors and cancer patients (dated by TCRdb to 2020 to 2021). Receptors were amplified or captured by the immunoSEQ multiplex PCR assay. TCRdb obtained this table from immuneACCESS and retained in-frame rearrangements with V and J assigned. These tables miss some clones; where compared with another copy, unresolved V genes account for less than half of the shortfall, and the remainder is unexplained. The sample records 100,000 to 120,000 clones, 85% to 90% of which are singletons. The ten top clones hold roughly 4% of the sample. A distance of 20 bases separates the germline ends of V and J, which lose 2 bases and 3 bases respectively. From the germline V gene (reference sequence), CDR1 is LNHDA and CDR2 is SQIVND. The CDR3 starts with the cysteine, ends with the phenylalanine, and has 19 residues. The retained sequence is limited to the CDR3, 57 bases, with the frame set at the first base.

The sequence derives from a woman aged 55-69 years with lung cancer. Sequencing was carried out using PBMCs. In this chain, TRBV19 is recombined with TRBJ2-6, with the D gene not confidently named. The CDR3: CASSINGRAVVLGANVLTF. The DNA reads as follows: TGTGCCAGTAGTATAAATGGACGGGCCGTTGTTCTTGGGGCCAACGTCCTGACTTTC. With the portions outside the CDR3 filled from the reference TRBV19 and TRBJ2-6 genes, the complete variable region becomes DGGITQSPKYLFRKEGQNVTLSCEQNLNHDAMYWYRQDPGQGLRLIYYSQIVNDFQKGDIAEGYSVSREKKESFPLTVTSAQKNPTAFYLCASSINGRAVVLGANVLTFGAGSRLTVL.